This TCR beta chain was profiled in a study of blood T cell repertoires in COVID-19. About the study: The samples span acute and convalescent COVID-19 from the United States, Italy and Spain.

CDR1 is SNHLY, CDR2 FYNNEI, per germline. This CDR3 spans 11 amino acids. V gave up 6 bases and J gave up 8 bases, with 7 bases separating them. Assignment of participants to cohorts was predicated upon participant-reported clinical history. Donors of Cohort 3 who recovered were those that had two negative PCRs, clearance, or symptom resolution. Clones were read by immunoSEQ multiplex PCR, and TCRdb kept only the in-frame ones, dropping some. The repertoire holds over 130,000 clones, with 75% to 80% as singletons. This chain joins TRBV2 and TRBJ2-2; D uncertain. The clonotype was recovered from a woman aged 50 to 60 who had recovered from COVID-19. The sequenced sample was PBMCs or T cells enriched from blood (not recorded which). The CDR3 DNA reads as TGTGCCAGCAGCCCCCTGGGGGAGCTGTTTTTT. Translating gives CASSPLGELFF.